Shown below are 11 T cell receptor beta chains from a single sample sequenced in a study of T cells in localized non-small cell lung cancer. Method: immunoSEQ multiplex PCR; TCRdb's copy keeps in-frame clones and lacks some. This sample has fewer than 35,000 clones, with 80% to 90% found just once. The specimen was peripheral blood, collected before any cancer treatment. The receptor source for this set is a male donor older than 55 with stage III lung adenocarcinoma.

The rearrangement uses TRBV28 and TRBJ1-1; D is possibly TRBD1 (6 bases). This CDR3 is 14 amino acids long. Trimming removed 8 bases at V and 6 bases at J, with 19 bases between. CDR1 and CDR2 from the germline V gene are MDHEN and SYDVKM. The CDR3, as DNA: TGTGCCAGCGCCGGGGGCAGGGGAGCCCCTGAAGCTTTCTTT. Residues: CASAGGRGAPEAFF. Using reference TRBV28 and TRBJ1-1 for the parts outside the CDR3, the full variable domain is DVKVTQSSRYLVKRTGEKVFLECVQDMDHENMFWYRQDPGLGLRLIYFSYDVKMKEKGDIPEGYSVSREKKERFSLILESASTNQTSMYLCASAGGRGAPEAFFGQGTRLTVV.

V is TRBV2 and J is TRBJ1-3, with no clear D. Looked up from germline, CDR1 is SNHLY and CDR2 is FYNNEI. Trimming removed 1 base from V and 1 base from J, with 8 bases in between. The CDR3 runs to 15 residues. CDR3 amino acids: CASSEVSVSGNTIYF. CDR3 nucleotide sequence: TGTGCCAGCAGTGAAGTGAGTGTGTCTGGAAACACCATATATTTT.

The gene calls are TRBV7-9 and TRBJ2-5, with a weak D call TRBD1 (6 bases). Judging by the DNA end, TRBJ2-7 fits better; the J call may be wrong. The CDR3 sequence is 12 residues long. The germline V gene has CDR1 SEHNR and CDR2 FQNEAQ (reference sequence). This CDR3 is CASSWDTYEQYF. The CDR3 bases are TGTGCCAGCAGTTGGGACACCTACGAGCAGTACTTC.

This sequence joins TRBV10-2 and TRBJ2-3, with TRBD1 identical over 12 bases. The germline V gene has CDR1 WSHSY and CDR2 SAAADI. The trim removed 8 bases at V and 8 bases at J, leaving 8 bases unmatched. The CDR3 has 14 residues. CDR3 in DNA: TGCGCCAGCTGTCCCGGGACAGGGGGCGGTACGCAGTATTTT. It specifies CASCPGTGGGTQYF.

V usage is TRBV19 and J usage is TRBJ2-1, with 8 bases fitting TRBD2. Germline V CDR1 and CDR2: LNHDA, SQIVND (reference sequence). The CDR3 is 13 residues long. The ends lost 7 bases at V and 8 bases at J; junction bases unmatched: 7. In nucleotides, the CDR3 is TGTGCCAGTAAGGCGGGGGGCCCATATGAGCAGTTCTTC. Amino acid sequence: CASKAGGPYEQFF.

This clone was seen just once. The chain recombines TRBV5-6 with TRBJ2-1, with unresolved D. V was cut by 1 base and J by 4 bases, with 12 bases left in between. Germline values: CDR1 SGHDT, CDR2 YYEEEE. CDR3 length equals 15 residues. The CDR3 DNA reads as TGTGCCAGCAGCTTGAGTAACGAGGTTTACAATGAGCAGTTCTTC. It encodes CASSLSNEVYNEQFF.

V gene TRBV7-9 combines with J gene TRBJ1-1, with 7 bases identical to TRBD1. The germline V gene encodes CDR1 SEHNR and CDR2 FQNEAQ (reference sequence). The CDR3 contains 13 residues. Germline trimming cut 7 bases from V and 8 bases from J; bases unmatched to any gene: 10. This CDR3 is CASNLYGTEEAFF. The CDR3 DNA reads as TGTGCCAGCAATTTGTATGGGACAGAGGAAGCTTTCTTT.

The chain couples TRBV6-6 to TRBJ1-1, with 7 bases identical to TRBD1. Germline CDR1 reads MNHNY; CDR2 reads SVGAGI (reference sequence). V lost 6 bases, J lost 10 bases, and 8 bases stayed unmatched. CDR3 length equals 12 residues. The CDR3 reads CASSDRVIGAFF. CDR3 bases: TGTGCCAGCAGCGACAGGGTTATCGGAGCTTTCTTT.

The CDR3 region has the DNA TGTGCCAGCAGTCAGACGAACACTGAAGCTTTCTTT. Its protein product is CASSQTNTEAFF. The rearrangement links TRBV6-6 to TRBJ1-1; D gene uncertain. The germline V gene has CDR1 MNHNY and CDR2 SVGAGI (reference sequence). The CDR3 has 12 residues. V was clipped by 5 bases and J by 1 base, with 5 bases between them.

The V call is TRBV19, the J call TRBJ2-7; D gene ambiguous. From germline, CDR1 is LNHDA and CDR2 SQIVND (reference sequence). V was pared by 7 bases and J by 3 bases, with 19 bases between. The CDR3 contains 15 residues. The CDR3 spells CASIRSGNYFYEQYF. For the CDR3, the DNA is TGTGCCAGTATTAGGTCAGGAAACTATTTCTACGAGCAGTACTTC. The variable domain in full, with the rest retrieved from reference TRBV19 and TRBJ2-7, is DGGITQSPKYLFRKEGQNVTLSCEQNLNHDAMYWYRQDPGQGLRLIYYSQIVNDFQKGDIAEGYSVSREKKESFPLTVTSAQKNPTAFYLCASIRSGNYFYEQYFGPGTRLTVT.

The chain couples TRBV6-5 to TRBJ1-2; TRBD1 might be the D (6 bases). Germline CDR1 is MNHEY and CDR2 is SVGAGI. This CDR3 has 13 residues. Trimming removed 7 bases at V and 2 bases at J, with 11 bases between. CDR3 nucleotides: TGTGCCAGCATGCGGGGGGCCAACTATGGCTACACCTTC. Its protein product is CASMRGANYGYTF.